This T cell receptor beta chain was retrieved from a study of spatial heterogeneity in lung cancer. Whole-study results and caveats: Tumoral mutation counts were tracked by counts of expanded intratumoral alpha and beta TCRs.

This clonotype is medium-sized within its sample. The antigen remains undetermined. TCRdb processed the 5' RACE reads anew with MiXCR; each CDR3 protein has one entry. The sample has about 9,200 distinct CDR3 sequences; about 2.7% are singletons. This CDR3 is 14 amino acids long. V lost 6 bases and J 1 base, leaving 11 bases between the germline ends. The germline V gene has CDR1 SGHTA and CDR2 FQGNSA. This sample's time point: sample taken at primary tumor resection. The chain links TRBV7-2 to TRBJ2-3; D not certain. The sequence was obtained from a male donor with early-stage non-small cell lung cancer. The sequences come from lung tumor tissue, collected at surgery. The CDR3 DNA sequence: TGTGCCAGCAGTACAGCCTTGGGCACAGATACGCAGTATTTT. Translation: CASSTALGTDTQYF.